The 9 T cell receptor beta chains listed next were all sequenced from one sample in a study of T-cell reconstitution after alpha-beta-depleted transplantation in children. The TCRbeta library incorporated unique molecular identifiers. TCRdb redid the calling of the PCR reads with MiXCR, one entry per CDR3 protein. The sample lists 440,000 or so distinct CDR3 sequences, 43% seen once, with under 30% in the top ten. The sequenced sample was PBMCs, obtained before TCRalphabeta/CD19-depleted stem cell transplant. The receptor source for this set is a girl aged 2-10 years with aplastic anemia, due to receive a stem cell transplant.

The chain carries TRBV7-2 and TRBJ2-5, with D unresolved. Germline V gene lookup returns CDR1 SGHTA and CDR2 FQGNSA. The CDR3 consists of 14 residues. V was shortened by 1 base and J by 2 bases, with 8 bases between the two germline ends. In DNA, the CDR3 is TGTGCCAGCAGCTTAGATATCGCGCAAGAGACCCAGTACTTC. Residues: CASSLDIAQETQYF.

This clonotype came up many times. This rearrangement joins TRBV5-5 to TRBJ1-2; a possible D gene is TRBD1 (5 bases). The CDR3 loop spans 13 amino acids. Trimming removed 2 bases from V and 3 bases from J, with 8 bases in between. In germline, CDR1 is SGHKS, CDR2 YYEKEE (reference sequence). CDR3 DNA sequence: TGTGCCAGCAGCTTAGGGGCAGACTATGGCTACACCTTC. It specifies CASSLGADYGYTF.

This chain uses TRBV30 with TRBJ2-2, with D maybe TRBD1 (6 bases). Trimming removed 5 bases from V and 0 bases from J, with 13 bases in between. The CDR3 spans 15 residues. Germline values: CDR1 GTSNPN, CDR2 SVGIG (reference sequence). This CDR3 reads CAWFAGTTNTGELFF. CDR3 DNA sequence: TGTGCCTGGTTCGCCGGGACAACGAACACCGGGGAGCTGTTTTTT.

The rearrangement joins TRBV9 to TRBJ2-2, with TRBD2 identical over 7 bases. The CDR3 sequence is 14 residues long. CDR1 is SGDLS and CDR2 is YYNGEE in the germline V gene. Trimming removed 7 bases from V and 5 bases from J; junction bases left unmatched: 8. The CDR3 nucleotides are TGTGCCAGCGGAGCGGGGAGGGGAACCGGGGAGCTGTTTTTT. It yields the protein CASGAGRGTGELFF.

A word on this clonotype: An end of the junction differs from the germline gene, which may be a read error. This chain links TRBV5-1 with TRBJ2-7; tentative D call: TRBD2 (5 bases). CDR3 size: 16 residues. Germline V gene lookup returns CDR1 SGHRS and CDR2 YFSETQ. CDR3: CASRLDAGMGSYEQYF. Here the CDR3 DNA reads TGCGCCAGCAGGTTGGACGCCGGGATGGGATCCTACGAGCAGTACTTC. The whole variable domain, filled in from reference TRBV5-1 and TRBJ2-7, reads KAGVTQTPRYLIKTRGQQVTLSCSPISGHRSVSWYQQTPGQGLQFLFEYFSETQRNKGNFPGRFSGRQFSNSRSEMNVSTLELGDSALYLCASRLDAGMGSYEQYFGPGTRLTVT.

This clonotype was observed a few times. V usage is TRBV28 and J usage is TRBJ1-3; TRBD1 agrees at 9 bases. The germline V gene has CDR1 MDHEN and CDR2 SYDVKM. The trim removed 5 bases at V and 3 bases at J, leaving 5 bases unmatched. The CDR3 extends over 15 amino acids. The CDR3 protein is CASSEQGAVGNTIYF. CDR3 nucleotides: TGTGCCAGCAGTGAACAGGGGGCGGTTGGAAACACCATATATTTT.

This chain joins TRBV12-3 or TRBV12-4 and TRBJ2-1; D call uncertain. V was pared by 7 bases and J by 3 bases, with 16 bases between. The CDR3 length is 15 residues. CDR3 nucleotide sequence: TGTGCCAGCAAGCCGCTCGGGTCGGGCTACAATGAGCAGTTCTTC. Amino acid sequence: CASKPLGSGYNEQFF.

The chain employs TRBV5-1 and TRBJ2-7; TRBD1 matches at 8 bases. The CDR3 runs to 14 residues. Germline V lookup: CDR1 SGHRS, CDR2 YFSETQ. With 7 bases clipped from V and 6 bases from J, the junction kept 12 bases outside the gene matches. The CDR3 here is CASYGQGPKSEQYF. In DNA form, the CDR3 reads TGCGCCAGCTATGGACAGGGACCGAAGTCCGAGCAGTACTTC.

This clonotype was counted between two and nine times. J is TRBJ2-1 and V is TRBV27; TRBD2 is a possible D gene (6 bases). The V end was cut by 2 bases, the J end by 0 bases, with 8 bases between. Looked up from germline, CDR1 is MNHEY and CDR2 is SMNVEV (reference sequence). The CDR3 spans 15 residues. This chain's CDR3 is CASSLSGPSYNEQFF. CDR3 bases: TGTGCCAGCAGTTTAAGCGGGCCCTCCTACAATGAGCAGTTCTTC.